A few counts support the clone carrying this T cell receptor beta chain. No antigen is known for it. These data come from a study of shared clonotypes between healthy human individuals. Study-level points and caveats: Generation probabilities were higher for clonotypes shared across all four sorted-subset donors than for unshared ones. Around 5% was the fraction of naive CD4 clonotypes found shared across four donors.

Free of recent acute infections or vaccinations, the donors were healthy HIV-negative adults. There are 14 residues in the CDR3. Germline assignment: CDR1 SGHVS and CDR2 FQNEAQ. V lost 3 bases and J lost 2, with 10 bases in between. Only in-frame clones appear in the TCRdb table, and some are missing; sequencing was by immunoSEQ multiplex PCR. In the table there are about 680,000 clones, under 80% of which are singletons. Sequencing was carried out using memory CD4+ T cells sorted from blood. The subset: CD45RA-negative fraction. The clonotype comes from a woman younger than 45 in good health. The J gene is TRBJ2-5, the V gene TRBV7-8, with D hard to call. This CDR3 reads CASSFQEWQETQYF. The CDR3 DNA reads TGTGCCAGCAGCTTCCAGGAATGGCAAGAGACCCAGTACTTC.